The 29 T cell receptor beta chains below come from one sample, sequenced in a study of OX40 agonist ivuxolimab in advanced cancers. Clones were sequenced by immunoSEQ multiplex PCR, and TCRdb holds only the in-frame ones, with some missing. The sample has 40,000 to 65,000 clones, 84% seen once. The source material was CD4+ or CD8+ T cells sorted from blood, sampled in a trial of the OX40 agonist ivuxolimab. The receptors stem from an adult with an advanced solid tumor such as melanoma, head and neck, liver or kidney cancer.

The chain joins TRBV9 to TRBJ2-3; TRBD2 matches 15 bases. Trimming removed 4 bases from V and 4 bases from J; junction bases left unmatched: 10. CDR1 is SGDLS and CDR2 is YYNGEE in the germline V gene. The length of the CDR3 is 18 residues. The CDR3 loop reads CASSRGLAGGPISDTQYF. Here the CDR3 DNA reads TGTGCCAGCAGCCGCGGACTAGCGGGAGGGCCTATCTCAGATACGCAGTATTTT.

The rearrangement joins TRBV6-1 to TRBJ1-1; D not resolved. Looked up from germline, CDR1 is MNHNS and CDR2 is SASEGT. The CDR3 loop spans 13 amino acids. V dropped 5 bases and J dropped 1 base, with 8 bases sitting between them. The DNA for the CDR3 is TGTGCCAGCAGTCTTACGGAGAACACTGAAGCTTTCTTT. Amino acids: CASSLTENTEAFF.

CDR3 DNA: TGCAGCGTTGAAGCAAACAGGGACTCCTACGAGCAGTACTTC. This codes for CSVEANRDSYEQYF. The J gene is TRBJ2-7, the V gene TRBV29-1, with a possible D match to TRBD1 (6 bases). Per germline, CDR1 SQVTM and CDR2 ANQGSEA. The CDR3 spans 14 residues. The ends were cut back, 1 base at V and 0 bases at J, with 10 bases in the middle.

The V gene is TRBV7-3, the J gene TRBJ2-1; TRBD1 matches at 11 bases. In germline, CDR1 is SGHTA, CDR2 FQGTGA. The CDR3 has 17 residues. J lost 5 bases, V lost 5 bases, and 11 bases had no gene match. CDR3 nucleotides: TGTGCCAGCAGCAACAGCCCCGGACAGGGGGCCCACAATGAGCAGTTCTTC. It is translated as CASSNSPGQGAHNEQFF.

Only one count was recorded for this clone. The genes are TRBV7-2 and TRBJ2-7; D gene unclear. Germline loops: CDR1 SGHTA, CDR2 FQGNSA. There are 11 residues in the CDR3. The V end was cut by 4 bases, the J end by 3 bases, with 4 bases between. CDR3 sequence (DNA): TGTGCCAGCAGCTATTACTACGAGCAGTACTTC. It encodes CASSYYYEQYF.

The gene calls are TRBV7-3 and TRBJ1-1; weak D call: TRBD1 (6 bases). Germline CDR1 is SGHTA and CDR2 is FQGTGA. V lost 3 bases to trimming and J lost 1 base, with 6 bases between them. The CDR3 spans 13 residues. CDR3 sequence reads: CASSLDRNTEAFF. DNA for the CDR3: TGTGCCAGCAGCTTGGACAGGAACACTGAAGCTTTCTTT. The full variable domain, completed using reference TRBV7-3 and TRBJ1-1, is GAGVSQTPSNKVTEKGKYVELRCDPISGHTALYWYRQSLGQGPEFLIYFQGTGAADDSGLPNDRFFAVRPEGSVSTLKIQRTERGDSAVYLCASSLDRNTEAFFGQGTRLTVV.

The chain joins TRBV11-3 to TRBJ2-3; maybe TRBD1 (5 bases). Per germline, CDR1 SGHNT and CDR2 YENEEA. This CDR3 spans 17 amino acids. Trimming removed 5 bases from V and 6 bases from J, with 24 bases in between. This CDR3 is CASSDPSTVPSRDTQYF. In nucleotides, the CDR3 is TGTGCCAGCAGCGATCCGTCGACAGTCCCTTCAAGGGATACGCAGTATTTT. Full variable domain (remainder filled in from reference TRBV11-3 and TRBJ2-3): EAGVVQSPRYKIIEKKQPVAFWCNPISGHNTLYWYLQNLGQGPELLIRYENEEAVDDSQLPKDRFSAERLKGVDSTLKIQPAELGDSAVYLCASSDPSTVPSRDTQYFGPGTRLTVL.

This sequence joins TRBV6-6 and TRBJ2-1; 10 bases align to TRBD2. CDR1 is MNHNY, CDR2 SVGAGI, per germline (reference sequence). Germline trimming cut 7 bases from V and 7 bases from J; bases unmatched to any gene: 4. This CDR3 is 13 amino acids long. For the CDR3, the DNA is TGTGCCAGCACTCTAGCGGGAGTGAATGAGCAGTTCTTC. This sequence encodes CASTLAGVNEQFF.

J is TRBJ2-1 and V is TRBV6-6, with 9 bases fitting TRBD2. Germline loops: CDR1 MNHNY, CDR2 SVGAGI (reference sequence). The J segment lost 5 bases and the V segment lost 0 bases, leaving 5 bases of the junction unmatched. CDR3 size: 16 residues. The CDR3 reads CASSYSRSGSHNEQFF. CDR3 bases: TGTGCCAGCAGTTACTCGCGTAGCGGGAGCCACAATGAGCAGTTCTTC.

The CDR3 DNA follows: TGTGCCAGCAGCTTTGACCCTAGCGGGCATCAAGAGACCCAGTACTTC. Translation: CASSFDPSGHQETQYF. The V and J genes are TRBV7-6 and TRBJ2-5; TRBD2 agrees at 8 bases. CDR1 SGHVS and CDR2 FNYEAQ come from the germline V gene. J gave up 2 bases and V 3 bases, and 8 bases lay outside the gene matches. This CDR3 is 16 amino acids long.

The chain is built from TRBV7-2 and TRBJ2-1; D possibly corresponds to TRBD2 (7 bases). This CDR3 is 15 amino acids long. The germline V and J ends were trimmed by 7 bases and 9 bases, with 22 bases remaining between them. CDR1 SGHTA and CDR2 FQGNSA come from the germline V gene. This chain's CDR3 is CASTSTLGGGGEQFF. CDR3 DNA sequence: TGTGCCAGCACCTCGACCTTGGGGGGAGGGGGTGAGCAGTTCTTC. The variable domain in full, completed from reference TRBV7-2 and TRBJ2-1, reads GAGVSQSPSNKVTEKGKDVELRCDPISGHTALYWYRQSLGQGLEFLIYFQGNSAPDKSGLPSDRFSAERTGGSVSTLTIQRTQQEDSAVYLCASTSTLGGGGEQFFGPGTRLTVL.

The rearrangement uses TRBV4-2 and TRBJ2-6, with 7 bases matching TRBD2. The CDR3 contains 16 residues. From germline, CDR1 is LGHNA and CDR2 YNFKEQ. After removal of 4 bases from V and 0 bases from J, the junction contained 3 bases not matched to a gene. CDR3 sequence (DNA): TGTGCCAGCAGCCCCAGCGGGGTCTCTGGGGCCAACGTCCTGACTTTC. Its translation is CASSPSGVSGANVLTF.

This clone was counted a single time. The rearrangement joins TRBV11-3 to TRBJ2-3; 8 bases match TRBD2. Germline trimming cut 5 bases from V and 3 bases from J; bases unmatched to any gene: 10. The CDR3 totals 16 residues. From germline, CDR1 is SGHNT and CDR2 YENEEA. CDR3: CASSTRAGVGTDTQYF. The CDR3 nucleotides are TGTGCCAGCAGCACCAGAGCGGGAGTGGGAACAGATACGCAGTATTTT.

The chain recombines TRBV6-1 with TRBJ2-7; D might be TRBD1 (7 bases). The length of the CDR3 is 13 residues. Germline V gene sequence: CDR1 MNHNS, CDR2 SASEGT. Trimming took 8 bases from V and 3 from J, leaving 14 bases between them. CDR3 sequence (DNA): TGTGCCAGCTCTTCAGGGGGGAACTACGAGCAGTACTTC. Protein: CASSSGGNYEQYF.

The chain has TRBV7-8 and TRBJ1-5, with 9 bases that match TRBD1. With V trimmed by 5 bases and J by 9 bases, 20 bases remained unmatched. CDR1 and CDR2 (germline): SGHVS, FQNEAQ. CDR3 length equals 18 residues. The CDR3 is CASSPQSGQGLRPWPQHF. Here the CDR3 DNA reads TGTGCCAGCAGCCCTCAAAGTGGACAGGGGTTACGTCCATGGCCCCAGCATTTT.

The V and J genes are TRBV10-3 and TRBJ1-5; TRBD1 is a possible D gene (6 bases). Trimming left V 5 bases short and J 4 bases short, with 9 bases between. The CDR3 covers 13 residues. Germline-derived CDR1 and CDR2 are ENHRY and SYGVKD. In nucleotides, the CDR3 is TGTGCCATCAGTCGGGACACAAATCAGCCCCAGCATTTT. It yields the protein CAISRDTNQPQHF.

This sequence joins TRBV6-5 and TRBJ1-5; D remains ambiguous. Germline V gene data show CDR1 as MNHEY and CDR2 as SVGAGI. Trimming stripped 5 bases from V and 9 bases from J, with 8 bases between. The CDR3 spans 11 residues. CDR3 in DNA: TGTGCCAGCAGTAAAGGTAGGCCCCAGCATTTT. Translation gives CASSKGRPQHF.

The J gene is TRBJ2-1, the V gene TRBV6-6; the D gene is possibly TRBD1 (6 bases). The V end was cut by 0 bases, the J end by 8 bases, with 17 bases between. Germline CDR1 reads MNHNY; CDR2 reads SVGAGI (reference sequence). The CDR3 is 16 residues long. DNA for the CDR3: TGTGCCAGCAGTTACTCGATTCTTCTACAGGGTTATGAGCAGTTCTTC. Residues: CASSYSILLQGYEQFF.

CDR3 in amino acids: CASGRGLAGSYEQYF. The CDR3 nucleotides are TGTGCCAGTGGAAGGGGACTAGCGGGATCCTACGAGCAGTACTTC. This chain joins TRBV2 and TRBJ2-7, with 13 positions matching TRBD2. Germline values: CDR1 SNHLY, CDR2 FYNNEI. This CDR3 comprises 15 residues. V was pared by 9 bases and J by 1 base, with 6 bases of the junction left unmatched. Filled out from reference TRBV2 and TRBJ2-7, the complete variable domain reads EPEVTQTPSHQVTQMGQEVILRCVPISNHLYFYWYRQILGQKVEFLVSFYNNEISEKSEIFDDQFSVERPDGSNFTLKIRSTKLEDSAMYFCASGRGLAGSYEQYFGPGTRLTVT.

V is TRBV19 and J is TRBJ1-4; TRBD1 might be the D (6 bases). From germline, CDR1 is LNHDA and CDR2 SQIVND (reference sequence). Trimming took 6 bases from V and 5 from J, leaving 13 bases between them. This CDR3 region has 14 residues. The CDR3 nucleotides read TGTGCCAGTAGAACAGGGATTGGAAATGAAAAACTGTTTTTT. Translated: CASRTGIGNEKLFF.

The chain links TRBV6-5 to TRBJ1-5; D ambiguous. CDR3 size: 12 residues. Germline CDR1 MNHEY, CDR2 SVGAGI. V was pared by 7 bases and J by 6 bases, with 10 bases between. The CDR3 spells CASKKWGQPQHF. The CDR3 DNA follows: TGTGCCAGCAAGAAATGGGGTCAGCCCCAGCATTTT.

The genes are TRBV11-1 and TRBJ1-2, with 7 positions matching TRBD1. After removal of 4 bases from V and 7 bases from J, the junction contained 3 bases not matched to a gene. Germline V gene lookup returns CDR1 SGHAT and CDR2 FQDESV (reference sequence). The CDR3 has 12 residues. In DNA form, the CDR3 reads TGTGCCAGCAGCTATGACAGGGTTGGCTACACCTTC. This codes for CASSYDRVGYTF.

The J gene is TRBJ2-4, the V gene TRBV7-9, with TRBD2 matching 7 bases. Germline assignment: CDR1 SEHNR and CDR2 FQNEAQ (reference sequence). The CDR3 consists of 15 residues. V lost 5 bases, J lost 6 bases, and 10 bases stayed unmatched. Here the CDR3 DNA reads TGTGCCAGCAGCAATCTAGCGGAGGGGAGAAACATTCAGTACTTC. Translation gives CASSNLAEGRNIQYF.

The rearrangement uses TRBV14 and TRBJ2-2; TRBD1 aligns across 8 bases. The trim removed 2 bases at V and 1 base at J, leaving 9 bases unmatched. CDR1 is SGHDN, CDR2 FVKESK, per germline. The CDR3 runs 18 residues. CDR3 nucleotides: TGTGCCAGCAGCCAACAGCCCTCGGGGACAGGGAACACCGGGGAGCTGTTTTTT. This encodes CASSQQPSGTGNTGELFF.

The V gene is TRBV19, the J gene TRBJ2-2; D unresolved. Per germline, CDR1 LNHDA and CDR2 SQIVND (reference sequence). Trimming removed 3 bases from V and 6 bases from J, with 11 bases in between. This CDR3 has 14 residues. CDR3 DNA sequence: TGTGCCAGTAGTATGCTAGGTGGGGCCGGGGAGCTGTTTTTT. Residues: CASSMLGGAGELFF.

The V and J genes are TRBV7-9 and TRBJ1-1; D unclear. Germline-derived CDR1 and CDR2 are SEHNR and FQNEAQ (reference sequence). V lost 3 bases and J lost 1, with 15 bases in between. The CDR3 is made up of 16 amino acids. The CDR3 region is CASSFWPTGQNTEAFF. DNA for the CDR3: TGTGCCAGCAGCTTTTGGCCCACGGGCCAGAACACTGAAGCTTTCTTT. The complete variable domain, with remaining parts taken from reference TRBV7-9 and TRBJ1-1, reads DTGVSQNPRHKITKRGQNVTFRCDPISEHNRLYWYRQTLGQGPEFLTYFQNEAQLEKSRLLSDRFSAERPKGSFSTLEIQRTEQGDSAMYLCASSFWPTGQNTEAFFGQGTRLTVV.

The chain recombines TRBV21-1 with TRBJ2-3; TRBD2 reflects the table's D call only, with no check against the DNA. TRBV21-1 is recorded as a pseudogene. The CDR3 contains 18 residues. CDR3 sequence reads: CASSKGGSSGRTHPTQYF. CDR3 in DNA: TGTGCCAGCAGCAAAGGGGGTTCTAGCGGGAGGACACATCCTACGCAGTATTTT.

The chain employs TRBV7-2 and TRBJ2-7, with TRBD2 identical over 7 bases. Trimming at V came to 2 bases and at J to 0 bases, leaving 4 bases not matched to a gene. The CDR3 totals 15 residues. The germline CDR1 and CDR2 sequences are SGHTA and FQGNSA. The CDR3 sequence is CASSLTSERSYEQYF. The CDR3 DNA follows: TGTGCCAGCAGCTTAACTAGCGAACGCTCCTACGAGCAGTACTTC.

This clone appeared once. This chain connects TRBV18 to TRBJ2-5; D not resolved. The germline gives CDR1 KGHSH, CDR2 LQKENI. V was shortened by 0 bases and J by 4 bases, with 9 bases between the two germline ends. The CDR3 sequence is 14 residues long. In nucleotides, the CDR3 is TGTGCCAGCTCACCACCGGTAAAATCAGAGACCCAGTACTTC. It translates to CASSPPVKSETQYF.